The rows below give T cell receptor beta chains drawn from one sample of a study of control samples from healthy donors and cancer patients. Clones were read by immunoSEQ multiplex PCR, and TCRdb kept only the in-frame ones, dropping some. The repertoire includes roughly 30,000 clones, under 95% of them detected once, and around 1.6% sits in the top ten. The material sequenced was PBMCs. The receptor set was obtained from a man aged 35 to 55 with colorectal cancer. Both conserved end residues are part of each CDR3. Each record gives: clone size, D gene, J gene, V gene, CDR3 DNA, CDR3 protein. A D gene is named only where the DNA matches it firmly. Not all rows give a size; the values are once, few, many and, for expanded clones, a class.

NA | NA | TRBJ2-3 | TRBV5-8 | TGTGCCAGCAGTTCCCGAGGGGTTAGCACAGATACGCAGTATTTT | CASSSRGVSTDTQYF
NA | NA | TRBJ2-7 | TRBV5-1 | TGCGCCAGCAGGCCGTCCGGAGAAAGCTACGAGCAGTACTTC | CASRPSGESYEQYF
few | NA | TRBJ1-1 | TRBV6-2/TRBV6-3 | TGTGCCAGCAGCTTTTCCTCTAGACATCTGAACACTGAAGCTTTCTTT | CASSFSSRHLNTEAFF
NA | TRBD1 | TRBJ2-7 | TRBV6-5 | TGTGCCAGCAGGTCGACAGGGGGTGGCTACGAGCAGTACTTC | CASRSTGGGYEQYF
NA | NA | TRBJ1-1 | TRBV13 | TGTGCCAGCAGCGGATTAGAGGGGGTTTGGACTGAAGCTTTCTTT | CASSGLEGVWTEAFF
once | TRBD1 | TRBJ2-1 | TRBV7-9 | TGTGCCAGCAGCCCGACAGGGCTCGATGAGCAGTTCTTC | CASSPTGLDEQFF
NA | NA | TRBJ2-2 | TRBV10-2 | TGCGCCAGCAGCGCAAGGCCAGGGCAGCGAGACACCGGGGAGCTGTTTTTT | CASSARPGQRDTGELFF
NA | NA | TRBJ2-5 | TRBV5-5 | TGTGCCAGCAGCTCCGGGAGCCAAGAGACCCAGTACTTC | CASSSGSQETQYF
NA | NA | TRBJ2-7 | TRBV19 | TGTGCCAGTAGTATCCCAGGGAACTACGAGCAGTACTTC | CASSIPGNYEQYF
NA | TRBD2 | TRBJ2-1 | TRBV7-8 | TGTGCCAGCAGCTTCCTAGCGGACTCCTACAATGAGCAGTTCTTC | CASSFLADSYNEQFF
once | NA | TRBJ1-6 | TRBV18 | TGTGCCAGCTCACCCGTAGTGGGGGAAAATTCACCCCTCCACTTT | CASSPVVGENSPLHF
NA | NA | TRBJ1-2 | TRBV19 | TGTGCCAGTACCCCTGTGGCTGACTATGGCTACACCTTC | CASTPVADYGYTF
NA | NA | TRBJ1-6 | TRBV18 | TGTGCCAGCTCACCACAAAAAGCGACAGCCTATAATTCACCCCTCCACTTT | CASSPQKATAYNSPLHF
NA | TRBD2 | TRBJ2-4 | TRBV7-2 | TGTGCCAGCAGCATCGCCGGGACTAGGGGAAACATTCAGTACTTC | CASSIAGTRGNIQYF
once | NA | TRBJ1-5 | TRBV7-9 | TGTGCCAGCAGCTTTTTGGGCCCCAATCAGCCCCAGCATTTT | CASSFLGPNQPQHF
NA | NA | TRBJ2-3 | TRBV7-3 | TGTGCCAGCAGCTCCACAGATACGCAGTATTTT | CASSSTDTQYF
NA | NA | TRBJ1-6 | TRBV6-1 | TGTGCCAGCAGTGAAGCTGGGGTTTGGGGCTATAATTCACCCCTCCACTTT | CASSEAGVWGYNSPLHF
NA | NA | TRBJ1-2 | TRBV7-2 | TGTGCCAGCAGCCCGCTAAAAACCCATGGCTACACCTTC | CASSPLKTHGYTF
NA | NA | TRBJ1-2 | TRBV5-1 | TGCGCCAGCAGTGGTCAGGGCCAGACTAACTATGGCTACACCTTC | CASSGQGQTNYGYTF
NA | NA | TRBJ1-5 | TRBV11-2 | TGTGCCAGCAGCTTAGATGGGGTTTCGTATCAGCCCCAGCATTTT | CASSLDGVSYQPQHF
NA | TRBD2 | TRBJ2-4 | TRBV7-8 | TGTGCCAGCAGCCCCGGCGGGGGGCGGGGGGTGAACATTCAGTACTTC | CASSPGGGRGVNIQYF
NA | NA | TRBJ2-7 | TRBV11-3 | TGTGCCAGCAGCTTAGAGGCAACTCGGCCCTACGAGCAGTACTTC | CASSLEATRPYEQYF
NA | NA | TRBJ1-4 | TRBV19 | TGTGCCAGTAGTATAGATCCAGGATCTGGTGAAAAACTGTTTTTT | CASSIDPGSGEKLFF
NA | TRBD2 | TRBJ2-7 | TRBV14 | TGTGCCAGCAGCCTGAATAGCGGGGGGGCCTACGAGCAGTACTTC | CASSLNSGGAYEQYF
NA | NA | TRBJ1-5 | TRBV7-3 | TGTGCCAGCAGCTTATGGAGTTCTCAGCCCCAGCATTTT | CASSLWSSQPQHF